These 12 T cell receptor beta chains were sequenced from one sample in a study of T cell responses to AZD1222 COVID-19 vaccine. TCRdb keeps only in-frame clones here, not all; method: immunoSEQ multiplex PCR. The sample lists approximately 74,000 clones, 70% to 90% occurring once. The specimen comprised peripheral blood, sampled 28 days after the second AZD1222 dose. These receptors all come from an adult who received the AZD1222 COVID-19 vaccine.

This clone appeared a single time. The chain is built from TRBV4-1 and TRBJ1-1, with 11 bases that match TRBD1. The germline V gene encodes CDR1 MGHRA and CDR2 YSYEKL. This CDR3 is built from 14 residues. After removal of 5 bases from V and 3 bases from J, the junction contained 2 bases not matched to a gene. Here the CDR3 DNA reads TGCGCCAGCAGCTTGGGACAGGGGGACACTGAAGCTTTCTTT. Protein: CASSLGQGDTEAFF.

The chain carries TRBV5-6 and TRBJ2-7; perhaps TRBD1 as D (5 bases). CDR1 is SGHDT, CDR2 YYEEEE, per germline. The CDR3 spans 14 residues. V was clipped by 3 bases and J by 0 bases, with 10 bases between them. DNA of the CDR3: TGTGCCAGCAGCTGGACGGACACCTCCTACGAGCAGTACTTC. It encodes CASSWTDTSYEQYF.

The rearrangement joins TRBV19 to TRBJ2-5, with D maybe TRBD2 (6 bases). The CDR3 extends over 12 amino acids. The germline gives CDR1 LNHDA, CDR2 SQIVND (reference sequence). Trimming took 8 bases from V and 2 from J, leaving 9 bases between them. DNA of the CDR3: TGTGCCAGTCGGGGACTTCAAGAGACCCAGTACTTC. It is translated as CASRGLQETQYF.

The table lists this clone with a few counts. The chain uses TRBV6-5 and TRBJ1-1; 11 bases are shared with TRBD1. V was pared by 3 bases and J by 7 bases, with 4 bases of the junction left unmatched. Germline CDR1 and CDR2: MNHEY and SVGAGI. This CDR3 contains 14 residues. For the CDR3, the DNA is TGTGCCAGCAGTTATAGGGACAGGGGGGATGAAGCTTTCTTT. This encodes CASSYRDRGDEAFF.

This clone was seen a single time. J is TRBJ2-7 and V is TRBV7-6, with 9 bases that match TRBD1. Germline V gene data show CDR1 as SGHVS and CDR2 as FNYEAQ. Unmatched junction bases numbered 9, after V lost 1 base and J lost 8 bases. The CDR3 runs to 15 residues. CDR3 sequence (DNA): TGTGCCAGCAGCTTAGAATCCGGGACAGGGAGAAAGCAGTACTTC. Its protein is CASSLESGTGRKQYF.

V and J are TRBV7-3 and TRBJ1-2, with D tentatively TRBD1 (5 bases). The CDR3 consists of 13 residues. Trimming shortened V by 2 bases and J by 8 bases, and 12 bases separated the two germline ends. Germline V gene sequence: CDR1 SGHTA, CDR2 FQGTGA. This chain's CDR3 is CASSLSQGSGYTF. In DNA, the CDR3 is TGTGCCAGCAGCTTATCCCAGGGATCGGGCTACACCTTC. The entire variable domain, with the rest obtained from reference TRBV7-3 and TRBJ1-2, is as follows: GAGVSQTPSNKVTEKGKYVELRCDPISGHTALYWYRQSLGQGPEFLIYFQGTGAADDSGLPNDRFFAVRPEGSVSTLKIQRTERGDSAVYLCASSLSQGSGYTFGSGTRLTVV.

This clone has just one count. The rearrangement links TRBV7-2 to TRBJ1-2; D uncertain. V was trimmed by 5 bases and J by 4 bases, leaving 20 bases between them. Per the germline V gene, CDR1 is SGHTA and CDR2 is FQGNSA. This CDR3 has 16 amino acids. As DNA, the CDR3 is TGTGCCAGCAGCCCCCTGGGCCGCGTGGTTTCCTATGGCTACACCTTC. Its protein product is CASSPLGRVVSYGYTF.

Worth noting for this clone: Sequence at one end of the junction differs from germline and may be a read error. The rearrangement joins TRBV11-2 to TRBJ1-5, with 7 bases identical to TRBD1. CDR1 is SGHAT, CDR2 FQNNGV, per germline. The CDR3 extends over 12 amino acids. CDR3 sequence reads: CAGSTTGRPQHF. In nucleotides, the CDR3 is TGTGCCGGCAGCACGACAGGGCGGCCCCAGCATTTT.

The CDR3 sequence: CASSESQPQHF. In DNA form, the CDR3 reads TGTGCCAGCAGTGAGAGTCAGCCCCAGCATTTT. The chain is built from TRBV2 and TRBJ1-5; D call uncertain. The ends were cut back, 3 bases at V and 6 bases at J, with 3 bases in the middle. There are 11 residues in the CDR3. Germline V gives CDR1 SNHLY, CDR2 FYNNEI.

The chain combines TRBV7-9 with TRBJ1-1; TRBD1 might be the D (5 bases). V lost 2 bases to trimming and J lost 4 bases, with 8 bases between them. Germline lookup yields CDR1 SEHNR and CDR2 FQNEAQ (reference sequence). The CDR3 loop spans 13 amino acids. Written as DNA, the CDR3 is TGTGCCAGCAGCTTACAGGGCAGCACTGAAGCTTTCTTT. Residues: CASSLQGSTEAFF.

This sequence joins TRBV7-2 and TRBJ1-1; D not resolved. Germline assignment: CDR1 SGHTA and CDR2 FQGNSA. This CDR3 is 13 amino acids long. V lost 4 bases and J lost 0, with 6 bases in between. CDR3 loop: CASSYSMNTEAFF. DNA for the CDR3: TGTGCCAGCAGCTACAGCATGAACACTGAAGCTTTCTTT.

CDR3: CASSSPANRVTGNTIYF. The CDR3 nucleotides read TGTGCCAGTAGCAGCCCCGCTAACAGGGTGACTGGAAACACCATATATTTT. V and J are TRBV19 and TRBJ1-3; a weak D match, TRBD1 (6 bases). The CDR3 length is 17 residues. Trimming cost V 6 bases and J 2 bases, with 20 bases left between them. From germline, CDR1 is LNHDA and CDR2 SQIVND (reference sequence).